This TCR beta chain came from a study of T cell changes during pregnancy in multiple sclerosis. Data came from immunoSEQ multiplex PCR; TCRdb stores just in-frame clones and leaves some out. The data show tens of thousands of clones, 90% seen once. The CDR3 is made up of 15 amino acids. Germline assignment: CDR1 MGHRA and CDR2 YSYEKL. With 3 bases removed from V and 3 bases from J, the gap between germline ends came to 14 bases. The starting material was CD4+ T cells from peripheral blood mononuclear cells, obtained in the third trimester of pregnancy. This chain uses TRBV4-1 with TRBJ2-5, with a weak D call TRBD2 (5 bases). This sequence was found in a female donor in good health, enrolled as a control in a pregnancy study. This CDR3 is CASSHPMKGEETQYF. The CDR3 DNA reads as TGCGCCAGCAGCCACCCCATGAAGGGAGAAGAGACCCAGTACTTC.